The 6 T cell receptor beta chains below all came from one sample that was sequenced in a study of blood T cell repertoires in COVID-19 (dated by TCRdb to 2018 to 2021). The library was built by means of the immunoSEQ multiplex PCR assay. TCRdb took over this immuneACCESS table, retaining in-frame rearrangements with V and J assigned. Such tables are incomplete; in checked studies, under half of the missing clones stem from an unresolved V gene, and the remainder is unexplained. Recorded for this sample are about 70,000 clones; 86% of them occurred a single time. 16% of the sample belongs to the ten largest clones. Sequences were obtained from peripheral blood. The receptors here all came from a man aged 35 to 55 with COVID-19, enrolled during active disease.

In its sample, this clone was seen once. The CDR3 here is CASNKLAGGPNTQYF. Here the CDR3 DNA reads TGTGCCAGCAACAAACTAGCGGGGGGGCCAAATACGCAGTATTTT. J is TRBJ2-3 and V is TRBV28, with TRBD2 matching 13 bases. V gave up 7 bases and J gave up 7 bases; unmatched junction bases: 8. The CDR3 is 15 residues long. Looked up from germline, CDR1 is MDHEN and CDR2 is SYDVKM. Supplemented by reference TRBV28 and TRBJ2-3, the full variable domain reads DVKVTQSSRYLVKRTGEKVFLECVQDMDHENMFWYRQDPGLGLRLIYFSYDVKMKEKGDIPEGYSVSREKKERFSLILESASTNQTSMYLCASNKLAGGPNTQYFGPGTRLTVL.

Within the sample, this clone is medium-sized (0.01 to 0.1%). The chain uses TRBV18 and TRBJ1-2; TRBD1 aligns across 8 bases. Germline V lookup: CDR1 KGHSH, CDR2 LQKENI. V lost 7 bases to trimming and J lost 4 bases; unmatched junction nucleotides: 17. This CDR3 is 17 amino acids long. The CDR3 reads CASYSSGQGPFLYGYTF. In nucleotides, the CDR3 is TGTGCCAGCTACAGTAGCGGACAGGGACCCTTCCTCTATGGCTACACCTTC.

J is TRBJ1-2 and V is TRBV7-2; D unclear. Germline lookup yields CDR1 SGHTA and CDR2 FQGNSA. V lost 1 base and J lost 7, with 10 bases in between. The CDR3 runs to 13 residues. DNA for the CDR3: TGTGCCAGCAGCTTAGTAGAGGGAGCTGGCTACACCTTC. Translation: CASSLVEGAGYTF.

The chain has TRBV27 and TRBJ2-7, with TRBD1 matching 12 bases. Trimming took 4 bases from V and 6 from J; bases not matched to a gene: 4. CDR1 MNHEY and CDR2 SMNVEV come from the germline V gene (reference sequence). This CDR3 contains 14 residues. The DNA for the CDR3 is TGTGCCAGCAGTTGGGGACAGGGGGCGGGCGAGCAGTACTTC. Translating gives CASSWGQGAGEQYF.

CDR3 region: CAGTQGYEQYF. The CDR3 nucleotides are TGTGCCGGAACTCAGGGCTACGAGCAGTACTTC. V gene TRBV2 combines with J gene TRBJ2-7; D may be TRBD1 (5 bases). Germline V CDR1 and CDR2: SNHLY, FYNNEI. The CDR3 totals 11 residues. Trimming took off 11 bases at V and 3 bases at J, with 11 bases between the two ends.

This chain links TRBV5-1 with TRBJ1-1; no clear D. Trimming left V 0 bases short and J 5 bases short, with 14 bases between. This CDR3 has 15 residues. Per germline, CDR1 SGHRS and CDR2 YFSETQ. CDR3 protein: CASSLAGAGGTEAFF. CDR3 bases: TGCGCCAGCAGCTTGGCCGGAGCGGGAGGGACTGAAGCTTTCTTT.